Following are 21 T cell receptor beta chains from one sample sequenced in a study of T cell repertoires in cytomegalovirus infection. Using its own MiXCR run on the reads, TCRdb lists one record per CDR3 protein. The table records about 130,000 distinct CDR3 sequences, more than 7% of them present only once. The sequencing input was PBMCs. The receptors stem from a human donor in good health (CMV status not recorded). Some clones in this sample may be carry-over from other donors' samples.

This clonotype was detected ten times or more. The chain links TRBV28 to TRBJ2-2; D not certain. Trimming cost V 4 bases and J 9 bases, with 6 bases left between them. Germline V lookup: CDR1 MDHEN, CDR2 SYDVKM. This CDR3 is 11 amino acids long. DNA for the CDR3: TGTGCCAGCAGTTCCCCCCGGGAGCTGTTTTTT. Protein: CASSSPRELFF.

In this sample, this clonotype turned up a few times. The CDR3 DNA follows: TGCAGCGCCCAGGAGGGTAAGGGGGCAGCTTTCTTT. It encodes CSAQEGKGAAFF. This chain uses TRBV29-1 with TRBJ1-1; 7 bases fit TRBD1. This CDR3 has 12 amino acids. The trim removed 7 bases at V and 10 bases at J, leaving 12 bases unmatched. Germline V gives CDR1 SQVTM, CDR2 ANQGSEA.

This clonotype was detected many times. V gene TRBV12-3 or TRBV12-4 combines with J gene TRBJ1-5, with a tentative D call TRBD1 (5 bases). CDR3 size: 17 residues. V lost 6 bases and J lost 0, with 18 bases in between. The CDR3 sequence: CASRLQASGPSNQPQHF. CDR3 coding DNA: TGTGCCAGCAGGTTACAGGCATCCGGTCCTAGCAATCAGCCCCAGCATTTT.

Ten or more counts support this clonotype. The chain has TRBV14 and TRBJ2-3; no clear D. Between the trimmed V and J ends, which lost 0 bases and 4 bases, there was a span of 14 bases. The CDR3 has 16 amino acids. CDR1 and CDR2 from the germline V gene are SGHDN and FVKESK. The CDR3 DNA reads as TGTGCCAGCAGCCAAGATCCGAGGAGTTGGGCAGATACGCAGTATTTT. It yields the protein CASSQDPRSWADTQYF.

This clonotype was detected only a few times. The CDR3: CASSPDEGWYTEAFF. CDR3 nucleotides: TGCGCCAGCAGCCCCGACGAGGGCTGGTACACTGAAGCTTTCTTT. The genes are TRBV5-1 and TRBJ1-1; D not resolved. V was shortened by 4 bases and J by 3 bases, with 16 bases between the two germline ends. This CDR3 region has 15 residues. Per the germline V gene, CDR1 is SGHRS and CDR2 is YFSETQ.

Ten or more counts support this clonotype. V gene TRBV20-1 combines with J gene TRBJ2-7, with 9 bases lining up with TRBD1. The CDR3 runs 14 residues. J lost 3 bases, V lost 2 bases, and 5 bases had no gene match. The germline V gene encodes CDR1 DFQATT and CDR2 SNEGSKA (reference sequence). The CDR3 nucleotides are TGCAGTGCTAGAAGCCGGGACAGGGTCTACGAGCAGTACTTC. Encoded protein: CSARSRDRVYEQYF.

Many counts were recorded for this clonotype. This sequence joins TRBV7-2 and TRBJ2-7, with a possible D match to TRBD1 (5 bases). The CDR3 runs 14 residues. CDR1 and CDR2 (germline): SGHTA, FQGNSA. V lost 7 bases, J lost 3 bases, and 16 bases lay in between. CDR3 in DNA: TGTGCCAGCACCGTCTCGACAGACATCTACGAGCAGTACTTC. Protein: CASTVSTDIYEQYF. The variable domain in full, completed from reference TRBV7-2 and TRBJ2-7, reads GAGVSQSPSNKVTEKGKDVELRCDPISGHTALYWYRQSLGQGLEFLIYFQGNSAPDKSGLPSDRFSAERTGGSVSTLTIQRTQQEDSAVYLCASTVSTDIYEQYFGPGTRLTVT.

This sequence joins TRBV2 and TRBJ1-3; 7 nucleotides line up with TRBD1. The CDR3 extends over 14 amino acids. V was pared by 8 bases and J by 3 bases, with 7 bases of the junction left unmatched. Germline V lookup: CDR1 SNHLY, CDR2 FYNNEI. The CDR3 spells CASLRDRNGNTIYF. CDR3 coding DNA: TGTGCCAGCCTTCGGGACAGAAATGGAAACACCATATATTTT.

In its sample, this clonotype was seen many times. The V call is TRBV7-2, the J call TRBJ2-7; possibly TRBD1 or TRBD2 for D (5 bases each). Between the trimmed V and J ends, which lost 3 bases and 3 bases, there was a span of 9 bases. This CDR3 contains 13 residues. Germline V gene data show CDR1 as SGHTA and CDR2 as FQGNSA. The CDR3 sequence: CASSLGPRYEQYF. CDR3 nucleotide sequence: TGTGCCAGCAGCTTGGGACCACGCTACGAGCAGTACTTC.

Many counts were recorded for this clonotype. V usage is TRBV28 and J usage is TRBJ2-1, with 7 bases that match TRBD1. CDR1 is MDHEN and CDR2 is SYDVKM in the germline V gene. With 2 bases clipped from V and 7 bases from J, the junction kept 8 bases outside the gene matches. This CDR3 has 15 amino acids. As DNA, the CDR3 is TGTGCCAGCAGTTTACCCGGGACAGCTATGAATGAGCAGTTCTTC. It specifies CASSLPGTAMNEQFF.

As to this clonotype: This may arise from a read error, as a much more abundant clone is one base away. The J gene is TRBJ1-1, the V gene TRBV19; no definite D call. The germline V gene has CDR1 LNHDA and CDR2 SQIVND (reference sequence). The CDR3 has 15 residues. CDR3: CARSITPGSNTEAFF. Written as DNA, the CDR3 is TGTGCCAGAAGTATAACCCCAGGATCGAACACTGAAGCTTTCTTT.

This clonotype has a handful of counts. V and J are TRBV6-5 and TRBJ2-5; perhaps TRBD2 as D (6 bases). The V gene lost 7 bases and the J gene lost 5 bases, with 17 bases spanning the gap. Per germline, CDR1 MNHEY and CDR2 SVGAGI. This CDR3 region has 14 residues. The CDR3 DNA follows: TGTGCCAGCAAGATGGGGGGTAATAGGGAGACCCAGTACTTC. Translating gives CASKMGGNRETQYF.

The table lists this clonotype with many counts. The rearrangement joins TRBV4-2 to TRBJ1-1; D not resolved. Germline CDR1 LGHNA, CDR2 YNFKEQ. Trimming removed 0 bases at V and 0 bases at J, with 14 bases between. CDR3 length: 17 residues. CDR3 DNA sequence: TGTGCCAGCAGCCAAGAACTAGCAGGAGCTATGAACACTGAAGCTTTCTTT. It yields the protein CASSQELAGAMNTEAFF.

The chain couples TRBV11-1 to TRBJ2-3, with D perhaps assigned TRBD1 or TRBD2 (5 bases each). The germline V and J ends were trimmed by 6 bases and 9 bases, with 13 bases remaining between them. Germline CDR1 reads SGHAT; CDR2 reads FQDESV (reference sequence). The CDR3 is made up of 12 amino acids. The CDR3: CASSYNGATQYF. CDR3 coding DNA: TGTGCCAGCAGTTATAACGGGGCCACGCAGTATTTT.

V usage is TRBV20-1 and J usage is TRBJ1-2; D unclear. V lost 0 bases to trimming and J lost 2 bases, with 16 bases between them. This CDR3 has 16 amino acids. Germline V gene sequence: CDR1 DFQATT, CDR2 SNEGSKA (reference sequence). CDR3 bases: TGCAGTGCTAGAGATCTCGCTTACGCGGGGAACTATGGCTACACCTTC. Translation gives CSARDLAYAGNYGYTF.

For this clonotype: Mismatch with germline at one junction end may stem from a read error. This chain joins TRBV5-1 and TRBJ2-2; perhaps TRBD1 as D (6 bases). Germline V lookup: CDR1 SGHRS, CDR2 YFSETQ. The CDR3 is 13 amino acids. In DNA form, the CDR3 reads TGCGCCAGCAGCCGAGGTCCAGGGGCGGAGCTGCTTTTT. It specifies CASSRGPGAELLF.

With respect to this clonotype: A read error is possible here, since a much larger clone lies one base away. The CDR3 sequence: CASSVGGGRCNEQFF. The CDR3 bases are TGTGCCAGCAGCGTGGGCGGGGGACGCTGCAATGAGCAGTTCTTC. J is TRBJ2-1 and V is TRBV9; TRBD2 matches 7 bases. The germline V gene has CDR1 SGDLS and CDR2 YYNGEE. The CDR3 contains 15 residues. Trimming removed 2 bases from V and 6 bases from J; junction bases left unmatched: 8.

The genes are TRBV5-4 and TRBJ1-6; D not resolved. V was shortened by 4 bases and J by 5 bases, with 19 bases between the two germline ends. The CDR3 consists of 17 residues. Per the germline V gene, CDR1 is SGHNT and CDR2 is YYREEE (reference sequence). CDR3 loop: CASSPSRTAGNNSPLHF. For the CDR3, the DNA is TGTGCCAGCAGCCCCTCACGAACGGCAGGAAATAATTCACCCCTCCACTTT. Full variable domain (remainder filled in from reference TRBV5-4 and TRBJ1-6): ETGVTQSPTHLIKTRGQQVTLRCSSQSGHNTVSWYQQALGQGPQFIFQYYREEENGRGNFPPRFSGLQFPNYSSELNVNALELDDSALYLCASSPSRTAGNNSPLHFGNGTRLTVT.

This clonotype was observed many times. V and J are TRBV7-9 and TRBJ1-1; D uncertain. Germline V lookup: CDR1 SEHNR, CDR2 FQNEAQ (reference sequence). The CDR3 sequence is 12 residues long. Trimming took off 4 bases at V and 4 bases at J, with 7 bases between the two ends. The CDR3 protein is CASSSDGTEAFF. CDR3 DNA: TGTGCCAGCAGCTCGGACGGCACTGAAGCTTTCTTT.

There are many counts of this clonotype. The gene calls are TRBV19 and TRBJ1-5; the D gene is possibly TRBD1 (6 bases). The V end lost 6 bases, the J end lost 4 bases, and 13 bases lay between the germline ends. Germline assignment: CDR1 LNHDA and CDR2 SQIVND (reference sequence). The CDR3 consists of 14 residues. This chain's CDR3 is CASSATGDNQPQHF. The DNA of the CDR3 is TGTGCCAGTAGCGCGACAGGAGATAATCAGCCCCAGCATTTT.

The chain uses TRBV20-1 and TRBJ2-1; D unclear. V shed 6 bases and J shed 8 bases, with 14 bases lying between them. CDR3 length equals 12 residues. Germline CDR1 reads DFQATT; CDR2 reads SNEGSKA (reference sequence). The CDR3 loop is CSAPVLVDEQFF. CDR3 DNA: TGCAGTGCACCCGTCCTGGTCGATGAGCAGTTCTTC.